This TCR beta chain was found in a study of long-term antiretroviral therapy in people with HIV. The CDR3 runs to 16 residues. Unmatched junction bases numbered 8, after V lost 1 base and J lost 2 bases. Germline CDR1 is SEHNR and CDR2 is FQNEAQ (reference sequence). Survey-level immunoSEQ v3.0 assays were run. TCRdb keeps only in-frame clones here, not all; method: immunoSEQ multiplex PCR. The sample lists about 25,000 clones; under 80% were seen once. In regard to this clone: Its antigen is unknown.

Overall study findings and caveats: Every time point showed a repertoire led by clones expanded before ART. Controls showed broader CDR3 length ranges than did the HIV repertoires.

The source of this sequence is a woman in her thirties or forties with HIV. The sequences come from unsorted PBMCs, collected 1.1 years before starting antiretroviral therapy. J is TRBJ2-7 and V is TRBV7-9; TRBD1 matches 7 bases. Here the CDR3 DNA reads TGTGCCAGCAGCTTAGGATCCGGGACAGAGGCCTACGAGCAGTACTTC. Translated, it gives CASSLGSGTEAYEQYF.